The 3 T cell receptor beta chains in this list originate from one sample, sequenced in a study of T cell repertoires in cytomegalovirus infection. MiXCR, applied by TCRdb to the reads, yields one record per CDR3 protein. The data show over 150,000 distinct CDR3 sequences, roughly 17% seen once. The sample was CD8+ T cells from PBMCs. These TCRs come from a human donor in good health (CMV status not recorded). Some clones in this sample may be carry-over from other donors' samples.

This clonotype was counted at least ten times. The genes are TRBV7-2 and TRBJ1-2; 8 bases align to TRBD1. The germline gives CDR1 SGHTA, CDR2 FQGNSA. The CDR3 is 15 residues long. J gave up 6 bases and V 0 bases, and 6 bases lay outside the gene matches. The CDR3 loop reads CASSLATMTGDGYTF. The CDR3 nucleotides are TGTGCCAGCAGCTTAGCCACAATGACAGGGGATGGCTACACCTTC.

V is TRBV15 and J is TRBJ2-7; the match to TRBD1 covers 7 bases. With 4 bases clipped from V and 4 bases from J, the junction kept 10 bases outside the gene matches. This CDR3 region has 15 residues. Germline loops: CDR1 LNHNV, CDR2 YYDKDF (reference sequence). The CDR3 nucleotides read TGTGCCACCAGCAACGGTAGGGACAGCCTTTACGAGCAGTACTTC. Translated, it gives CATSNGRDSLYEQYF.

This clonotype has more than one count but fewer than ten. The chain employs TRBV15 and TRBJ2-3; 12 nucleotides line up with TRBD2. The CDR3 totals 17 residues. V shed 4 bases and J 0 bases; nucleotides not matched to a gene: 5. Germline V gene sequence: CDR1 LNHNV, CDR2 YYDKDF (reference sequence). CDR3 loop: CATSTSGGAFSTDTQYF. The CDR3 DNA sequence: TGTGCCACCAGCACTAGCGGGGGGGCCTTTAGCACAGATACGCAGTATTTT.